The 19 T cell receptor beta chains in this list originate from one sample, sequenced in a study of blood T cells in healthy people across ages. Using a J-beta primer mix together with a sample-barcoded 5' primer, a second PCR was run for roughly 6 to 11 cycles. MiXCR was run by TCRdb on the 5' RACE reads, yielding one entry per CDR3 protein. The sample includes 580,000 or so distinct CDR3 sequences, more than 45% of them seen just once. The sequenced sample consisted of blood. The receptors originated from a man older than 75 in good health.

The CDR3 nucleotides are TGTGCCAGCAGCCCTGGGACTAGCGGGGGAGATACGCAGTATTTT. It yields the protein CASSPGTSGGDTQYF. The chain has TRBV5-5 and TRBJ2-3, with 14 positions matching TRBD2. CDR1 is SGHKS, CDR2 YYEKEE, per germline (reference sequence). The CDR3 extends over 15 amino acids. J gave up 5 bases and V 4 bases, and 3 bases lay outside the gene matches.

The chain joins TRBV20-1 to TRBJ1-5, with D unclear. Between the trimmed V and J ends, which lost 3 bases and 3 bases, there was a span of 9 bases. Germline CDR1 is DFQATT and CDR2 is SNEGSKA (reference sequence). The CDR3 runs 13 residues. The CDR3 DNA follows: TGCAGTGCTAGTACAACAGTCAATCAGCCCCAGCATTTT. Translation: CSASTTVNQPQHF.

About this clonotype: An end of the junction does not agree with germline; a read error may underlie this. This chain links TRBV7-2 with TRBJ1-1, with a tentative D call TRBD1 (5 bases). The CDR3 consists of 14 residues. Per germline, CDR1 SGHTA and CDR2 FQGNSA. CDR3 loop: CVSSSGGANTEAFF. CDR3 nucleotide sequence: TGTGTCAGCAGCTCCGGGGGAGCGAACACTGAAGCTTTCTTT.

The chain is built from TRBV6-5 and TRBJ2-1, with D possibly being TRBD1 or TRBD2 (5 bases each). The J call may be faulty, since TRBJ2-7 better matches the DNA end. The V gene's germline CDR1 is MNHEY and CDR2 SVGAGI. This CDR3 has 16 amino acids. The CDR3 DNA follows: TGTGCCAGCAGTTACAAGTGGGGGTTCGGCTACAATGAGCAGTACTTC. Translating gives CASSYKWGFGYNEQYF.

This clonotype was recorded a few times. This likely stems from a read error, as it lies one base from a far larger clone. The chain has TRBV12-3 or TRBV12-4 and TRBJ2-5; D is ambiguous. The length of the CDR3 is 11 residues. Trimming pared 7 bases from V and 4 bases from J, leaving 7 bases between. CDR3 region: CASTLGETQYF. CDR3 DNA: TGTGCCAGCACCTTAGGAGAGACCCAGTACTTC.

In its sample, this clonotype was seen a few times. At one end the junction does not follow the germline gene, possibly because of a read error. This chain uses TRBV5-1 with TRBJ1-1; TRBD1 matches at 7 bases. Per the germline V gene, CDR1 is SGHRS and CDR2 is YFSETQ. This CDR3 comprises 13 residues. CDR3 sequence: CASRRTGDTEAFF. CDR3 bases: TGTGCCAGCAGGCGAACAGGGGACACTGAAGCTTTCTTT.

The chain is built from TRBV6-5 and TRBJ1-2; no definite D call. This CDR3 comprises 13 residues. Germline CDR1 is MNHEY and CDR2 is SVGAGI. Trimming shortened V by 5 bases and J by 7 bases, and 14 bases separated the two germline ends. CDR3 residues: CASSDELGGGYTF. Here the CDR3 DNA reads TGTGCCAGCAGTGACGAGCTCGGCGGTGGCTACACCTTC.

This clonotype was recorded a few times. The chain uses TRBV20-1 and TRBJ2-1; no reliable D call. The germline V gene encodes CDR1 DFQATT and CDR2 SNEGSKA (reference sequence). Trimming took off 6 bases at V and 0 bases at J, with 9 bases between the two ends. The CDR3 runs 13 residues. CDR3 amino acids: CSAIKYSYNEQFF. The CDR3 DNA reads TGCAGTGCAATCAAGTACTCCTACAATGAGCAGTTCTTC.

This clonotype was seen at least ten times. This chain uses TRBV6-5 with TRBJ2-7; 7 bases map to TRBD2. Germline trimming cut 2 bases from V and 11 bases from J; bases unmatched to any gene: 3. CDR1 and CDR2 from the germline V gene are MNHEY and SVGAGI. There are 11 residues in the CDR3. This chain's CDR3 is CASSYGLEEYF. In DNA, the CDR3 is TGTGCCAGCAGTTACGGACTAGAGGAGTACTTC.

This clonotype showed up just once. The CDR3 bases are TGTGCCAGCGGTACCTCCGGGACACACACCGGGGAGCTGTTTTTT. Translation gives CASGTSGTHTGELFF. The chain uses TRBV9 and TRBJ2-2; possibly TRBD1 for D (6 bases). V was pared by 7 bases and J by 3 bases, with 16 bases between. Germline CDR1 reads SGDLS; CDR2 reads YYNGEE. There are 15 residues in the CDR3.

This chain uses TRBV9 with TRBJ1-2; weak D call: TRBD1 (5 bases). Germline V gene lookup returns CDR1 SGDLS and CDR2 YYNGEE. The V gene lost 0 bases and the J gene lost 2 bases, with 8 bases spanning the gap. This CDR3 is 14 amino acids long. CDR3: CASSVGTQNYGYTF. In DNA form, the CDR3 reads TGTGCCAGCAGCGTAGGGACACAAAACTATGGCTACACCTTC.

This clonotype was seen more than once but under ten times. The rearrangement links TRBV4-3 to TRBJ2-7; no clear D. Trimming shortened V by 0 bases and J by 3 bases, and 6 bases separated the two germline ends. This CDR3 is 13 amino acids long. Germline V gene lookup returns CDR1 LGHNA and CDR2 YSLEER. The CDR3 DNA reads TGCGCCAGCAGCCAAGACTCGGACTACGAGCAGTACTTC. It translates to CASSQDSDYEQYF.

Comment on this clonotype: A much larger clonotype is one base distant, so this may be a read error. The chain couples TRBV6-5 to TRBJ2-5; 10 bases are shared with TRBD2. Germline values: CDR1 MNHEY, CDR2 SVGAGI. This CDR3 has 18 amino acids. V was pared by 6 bases and J by 11 bases, with 24 bases of the junction left unmatched. The CDR3 protein is CASRTVGASGSRYNEQYF. The CDR3 region has the DNA TGTGCCAGCAGGACAGTTGGGGCTAGCGGGAGTAGGTACAATGAGCAGTACTTC.

This clonotype was seen a few times. The rearrangement joins TRBV4-3 to TRBJ2-7; TRBD2 agrees at 11 bases. J lost 6 bases, V lost 1 base, and 5 bases had no gene match. This CDR3 comprises 15 residues. The V gene's germline CDR1 is LGHNA and CDR2 YSLEER. The CDR3 coding sequence is TGCGCCAGCAGCCAAGTTCTTAGCGGGAGGGGCGAGCAGTACTTC. Amino acid sequence: CASSQVLSGRGEQYF.

V gene TRBV6-6 combines with J gene TRBJ2-4, with 9 bases fitting TRBD1. The J call could be wrong; TRBJ2-7 is a better fit for the DNA end. The CDR3 has 13 amino acids. Germline CDR1 and CDR2: MNHNY and SVGAGI (reference sequence). CDR3 bases: TGTGCCAGCACCGGGACAGGGACCTACGAGCAGTACTTC. Translated: CASTGTGTYEQYF.

This chain connects TRBV20-1 to TRBJ2-7; D could derive from TRBD1 or TRBD2 (5 bases each). CDR3 length: 15 amino acids. V dropped 6 bases and J dropped 1 base, with 19 bases sitting between them. Germline CDR1 DFQATT, CDR2 SNEGSKA (reference sequence). The CDR3 bases are TGCAGTGCCCGAGGGGCTAATGGGGTGTCCTACGAGCAGTACTTC. Its protein is CSARGANGVSYEQYF.

This clonotype was seen only a few times. The chain recombines TRBV9 with TRBJ2-1; 12 bases agree with TRBD1. CDR3 length equals 16 residues. CDR1 is SGDLS, CDR2 YYNGEE, per germline. After removal of 4 bases from V and 1 base from J, the junction contained 3 bases not matched to a gene. The chain's CDR3 is CASSSGQGASYNEQFF. CDR3 coding DNA: TGTGCCAGCAGCTCGGGACAGGGGGCTTCCTACAATGAGCAGTTCTTC.

In this sample, this clonotype turned up many times. This chain connects TRBV6-5 to TRBJ1-4, with D uncertain. The germline gives CDR1 MNHEY, CDR2 SVGAGI. There are 17 residues in the CDR3. Trimming stripped 2 bases from V and 0 bases from J, with 13 bases between. In nucleotides, the CDR3 is TGTGCCAGCAGTTACGGTCGGCTTGCAGCAACTAATGAAAAACTGTTTTTT. Protein product: CASSYGRLAATNEKLFF.

Only a few counts were recorded for this clonotype. V and J are TRBV4-3 and TRBJ2-1; 13 nucleotides match TRBD2. CDR1 is LGHNA, CDR2 YSLEER, per germline. The CDR3 consists of 15 residues. The V gene end was trimmed by 5 bases and the J gene end by 6 bases; junction bases not matched to a gene: 4. CDR3 coding DNA: TGCGCCAGCAGCTTGGGACTAGCGGGGATCAATGAGCAGTTCTTC. As protein: CASSLGLAGINEQFF.